One and the same sample provided the 20 T cell receptor beta chains below, sequenced in a study of blood T cell repertoires in COVID-19 (dated by TCRdb to between 2020 and 2021). The library was produced with the immunoSEQ multiplex PCR assay. The immuneACCESS repertoire file appears here via TCRdb, limited to in-frame rearrangements. These files lack a portion of the clones; in checked studies, under half of the deficit traces to unresolved V genes, and the cause of the others is not known. This sample gives around 160,000 clones in total; 84% of them show up just once. Approximately 40% of the sample goes to the ten largest clones. The sequenced sample was peripheral blood. Receptors originate from a human donor in a cohort sampled during active COVID-19.

The V gene is TRBV11-3, the J gene TRBJ2-3; D not certain. The germline V and J ends were trimmed by 3 bases and 1 base, with 8 bases remaining between them. Germline assignment: CDR1 SGHNT and CDR2 YENEEA. CDR3 length: 14 residues. Here the CDR3 DNA reads TGTGCCAGCAGCTTTAGCAGTCGCACAGATACGCAGTATTTT. Translation: CASSFSSRTDTQYF. The entire variable domain, with the rest obtained from reference TRBV11-3 and TRBJ2-3, is as follows: EAGVVQSPRYKIIEKKQPVAFWCNPISGHNTLYWYLQNLGQGPELLIRYENEEAVDDSQLPKDRFSAERLKGVDSTLKIQPAELGDSAVYLCASSFSSRTDTQYFGPGTRLTVL.

The chain joins TRBV30 to TRBJ2-3; no clear D. Germline-derived CDR1 and CDR2 are GTSNPN and SVGIG (reference sequence). With 0 bases removed from V and 0 bases from J, the gap between germline ends came to 7 bases. The CDR3 totals 14 residues. CDR3 DNA: TGTGCCTGGAGTGTACGTGGCAGCACAGATACGCAGTATTTT. Translation gives CAWSVRGSTDTQYF.

In regard to this clone: The sample carries other DNA sequences with the same CDR3. This sequence joins TRBV12-3 or TRBV12-4 and TRBJ1-1; D possibly corresponds to TRBD1 (5 bases). Between the trimmed V and J ends, which lost 6 bases and 4 bases, there was a span of 9 bases. CDR3 length: 12 amino acids. The chain's CDR3 is CASSPQGTEAFF. The CDR3 DNA reads TGTGCCAGCAGCCCTCAGGGCACTGAAGCTTTCTTT.

The rearrangement links TRBV30 to TRBJ1-1, with D possibly matching TRBD1 (6 bases). The CDR3 totals 15 residues. Germline V gene lookup returns CDR1 GTSNPN and CDR2 SVGIG (reference sequence). Trimming shortened V by 0 bases and J by 1 base, and 12 bases separated the two germline ends. CDR3 DNA: TGTGCCTGGAGTGTCCCCGGGGGGGCGAACACTGAAGCTTTCTTT. This translates into CAWSVPGGANTEAFF.

This chain uses TRBV5-1 with TRBJ1-2; the match to TRBD1 covers 8 bases. This CDR3 has 13 amino acids. V dropped 6 bases and J dropped 4; count of bases not matched to a gene: 5. Germline CDR1 reads SGHRS; CDR2 reads YFSETQ. This CDR3 reads CASTLGTGYGYTF. CDR3 nucleotide sequence: TGCGCCAGCACCCTGGGGACAGGCTATGGCTACACCTTC. Supplemented by reference TRBV5-1 and TRBJ1-2, the full variable domain reads KAGVTQTPRYLIKTRGQQVTLSCSPISGHRSVSWYQQTPGQGLQFLFEYFSETQRNKGNFPGRFSGRQFSNSRSEMNVSTLELGDSALYLCASTLGTGYGYTFGSGTRLTVV.

V is TRBV5-1 and J is TRBJ1-2; D remains unclear. V lost 3 bases and J 2 bases, leaving 2 bases between the germline ends. Germline V gives CDR1 SGHRS, CDR2 YFSETQ. The CDR3 contains 11 residues. The CDR3 DNA reads as TGCGCCAGCAGCTCGAACTATGGCTACACCTTC. Its protein product is CASSSNYGYTF.

This clone was seen just once. The chain carries TRBV4-3 and TRBJ1-1, with unresolved D. Germline V gene lookup returns CDR1 LGHNA and CDR2 YSLEER. The CDR3 is 16 residues long. Trimming cost V 0 bases and J 6 bases, with 17 bases left between them. The CDR3 region has the DNA TGCGCCAGCAGCCAAGATACCGCCGGGGTAAAGCCTGAAGCTTTCTTT. It encodes CASSQDTAGVKPEAFF.

The V call is TRBV18, the J call TRBJ1-6; TRBD1 matches 7 bases. V dropped 1 base and J dropped 6; count of bases not matched to a gene: 12. Looked up from germline, CDR1 is KGHSH and CDR2 is LQKENI. The CDR3 consists of 18 residues. CDR3 nucleotide sequence: TGTGCCAGCTCACCACGAGGCCAAGGGGGCGTGGGTAATTCACCCCTCCACTTT. Residues: CASSPRGQGGVGNSPLHF.

V is TRBV6-2 or TRBV6-3 and J is TRBJ2-7; D might be TRBD2 (5 bases). Germline CDR1 MNHEY, CDR2 SVGEGT. The CDR3 consists of 14 residues. Trimming took off 2 bases at V and 2 bases at J, with 10 bases between the two ends. This CDR3 is CASSYVPGTYEQYF. The CDR3 DNA follows: TGTGCCAGCAGTTACGTTCCGGGAACCTACGAGCAGTACTTC.

The chain uses TRBV19 and TRBJ1-5; the match to TRBD1 covers 9 bases. CDR1 LNHDA and CDR2 SQIVND come from the germline V gene (reference sequence). The CDR3 contains 16 residues. V lost 7 bases, J lost 4 bases, and 11 bases stayed unmatched. CDR3 region: CASTKIRDRANQPQHF. CDR3 DNA: TGTGCCAGTACAAAAATCCGGGACAGGGCTAATCAGCCCCAGCATTTT.

V gene TRBV5-1 combines with J gene TRBJ2-7; TRBD1 aligns across 7 bases. CDR3 length equals 15 residues. Trimming at V came to 1 base and at J to 4 bases, leaving 8 bases not matched to a gene. Per germline, CDR1 SGHRS and CDR2 YFSETQ. The chain's CDR3 is CASSLSTGRTYEQYF. The CDR3 DNA is TGCGCCAGCAGCTTGTCGACAGGGAGAACTTACGAGCAGTACTTC.

The rearrangement joins TRBV30 to TRBJ1-1; a possible D gene is TRBD1 (6 bases). Germline loops: CDR1 GTSNPN, CDR2 SVGIG (reference sequence). CDR3 length: 17 amino acids. Between the trimmed V and J ends, which lost 2 bases and 1 base, there was a span of 20 bases. CDR3: CAWSPDRLPGGNTEAFF. CDR3 nucleotide sequence: TGTGCCTGGAGTCCGGACAGACTGCCGGGGGGGAACACTGAAGCTTTCTTT.

This clone was counted between two and nine times. The V gene is TRBV10-2, the J gene TRBJ2-2; TRBD2 matches 10 bases. Germline CDR1 reads WSHSY; CDR2 reads SAAADI. This CDR3 region has 15 residues. Germline trimming cut 7 bases from V and 6 bases from J; bases unmatched to any gene: 8. The CDR3 loop is CASKPSGGVSGELFF. The CDR3 DNA reads TGCGCCAGCAAACCAAGCGGGGGGGTATCCGGGGAGCTGTTTTTT.

The chain recombines TRBV9 with TRBJ1-4; 7 nucleotides agree with TRBD1. This CDR3 has 15 amino acids. Trimming at V came to 4 bases and at J to 4 bases, leaving 7 bases not matched to a gene. The germline gives CDR1 SGDLS, CDR2 YYNGEE. In DNA form, the CDR3 reads TGTGCCAGCAGCCCTGGGGACAGCTTTAATGAAAAACTGTTTTTT. It yields the protein CASSPGDSFNEKLFF. Drawing the rest from reference TRBV9 and TRBJ1-4, the complete variable domain is DSGVTQTPKHLITATGQRVTLRCSPRSGDLSVYWYQQSLDQGLQFLIQYYNGEERAKGNILERFSAQQFPDLHSELNLSSLELGDSALYFCASSPGDSFNEKLFFGSGTQLSVL.

The J gene is TRBJ2-3, the V gene TRBV30, with a weak D call TRBD1 (5 bases). Trimming stripped 0 bases from V and 8 bases from J, with 9 bases between. The germline V gene has CDR1 GTSNPN and CDR2 SVGIG (reference sequence). The CDR3 has 12 residues. The chain's CDR3 is CAWSVRGATQYF. CDR3 sequence (DNA): TGTGCCTGGAGTGTACGTGGGGCTACGCAGTATTTT.

The rearrangement joins TRBV4-1 to TRBJ1-3; D is ambiguous. Germline CDR1 reads MGHRA; CDR2 reads YSYEKL. The V gene lost 5 bases and the J gene lost 0 bases, with 11 bases spanning the gap. The length of the CDR3 is 15 residues. The CDR3 spells CASSALSDSGNTIYF. The CDR3 region has the DNA TGCGCCAGCAGCGCCCTCAGTGACTCTGGAAACACCATATATTTT.

The chain links TRBV7-2 to TRBJ2-5; TRBD2 matches at 11 bases. After removal of 2 bases from V and 5 bases from J, the junction contained 10 bases not matched to a gene. Germline CDR1 SGHTA, CDR2 FQGNSA. CDR3 length equals 17 residues. In DNA, the CDR3 is TGTGCCAGCAGCTTAAGGGCTAGCGGGGGGTTGGGGGAGACCCAGTACTTC. Encoded protein: CASSLRASGGLGETQYF.

The V gene is TRBV30, the J gene TRBJ2-7, with TRBD2 as a possible D gene (5 bases). Germline V gene lookup returns CDR1 GTSNPN and CDR2 SVGIG (reference sequence). The CDR3 spans 13 residues. Trimming removed 1 base at V and 3 bases at J, with 10 bases between. CDR3 loop: CAWSGVSGYEQYF. CDR3 coding DNA: TGTGCCTGGAGTGGAGTCAGCGGCTACGAGCAGTACTTC.

The J gene is TRBJ1-1, the V gene TRBV2, with 7 bases that match TRBD1. Germline CDR1 is SNHLY and CDR2 is FYNNEI. The J segment lost 0 bases and the V segment lost 4 bases, leaving 2 bases of the junction unmatched. The CDR3 sequence is 14 residues long. CDR3 protein: CASSADRVNTEAFF. CDR3 nucleotides: TGTGCCAGCAGTGCTGACAGGGTGAACACTGAAGCTTTCTTT.

The rearrangement joins TRBV10-3 to TRBJ2-1, with 7 bases lining up with TRBD2. V lost 3 bases and J lost 9; bases outside the gene matches: 5. Germline-derived CDR1 and CDR2 are ENHRY and SYGVKD. The CDR3 consists of 13 residues. The CDR3, as DNA: TGTGCCATCAGTGATCCCCCTAGCGGTGAGCAGTTCTTC. Translation: CAISDPPSGEQFF.